The 4 T cell receptor beta chains given below trace back to one sample, sequenced in a study of blood T cell repertoires in COVID-19. TCRdb keeps only in-frame clones here, not all; method: immunoSEQ multiplex PCR. The sample records under 75,000 clones, around four fifths being singletons. Sequencing input: peripheral blood. The receptors come from a woman aged 65 to 85 with acute or convalescent COVID-19.

V gene TRBV5-4 combines with J gene TRBJ2-5, with TRBD1 identical over 9 bases. Germline V CDR1 and CDR2: SGHNT, YYREEE (reference sequence). CDR3 length equals 16 residues. The V gene end was trimmed by 4 bases and the J gene end by 3 bases; junction bases not matched to a gene: 10. DNA of the CDR3: TGTGCCAGCAGCCCGGGGAAGACAGGGGGAGAAGAGACCCAGTACTTC. Protein: CASSPGKTGGEETQYF.

CDR3 sequence (DNA): TGTGCCTGGAGTCCAGGGGTCGAGCAGTACTTC. Residues: CAWSPGVEQYF. V usage is TRBV30 and J usage is TRBJ2-7; D is possibly TRBD1 (6 bases). CDR1 is GTSNPN and CDR2 is SVGIG in the germline V gene (reference sequence). The CDR3 is 11 residues long. Trimming shortened V by 2 bases and J by 6 bases, and 8 bases separated the two germline ends.

V and J are TRBV12-3 or TRBV12-4 and TRBJ1-1; D is possibly TRBD1 (6 bases). V lost 6 bases, J lost 4 bases, and 12 bases lay in between. The CDR3 covers 13 residues. The CDR3 sequence: CASSRQVGTEAFF. In nucleotides, the CDR3 is TGTGCCAGCAGCCGACAGGTAGGCACTGAAGCTTTCTTT.

The CDR3 nucleotides read TGTGCCAGCAGTAAACAGGGATCGGACACCATATATTTT. This codes for CASSKQGSDTIYF. The gene calls are TRBV2 and TRBJ1-3; D is possibly TRBD1 (6 bases). Trimming pared 5 bases from V and 8 bases from J, leaving 13 bases between. CDR1 is SNHLY and CDR2 is FYNNEI in the germline V gene. The CDR3 is 13 residues long.